This is a list of T cell receptor beta chains from one sample in a study of T cell responses to AZD1222 COVID-19 vaccine. Assay used: immunoSEQ multiplex PCR; TCRdb lists only in-frame clones, some missing. The data show some 110,000 clones, with 70% to 90% seen just once and approximately 4% held by the top ten. This specimen consisted of peripheral blood, obtained on day 0 of MenACWY control vaccination. The receptors shown here come from an adult in good health. Each CDR3 is given with its conserved first and last residue. Each record gives: J gene, V gene, clone size, D gene, CDR3 protein, CDR3 DNA. D genes are given only for firm matches. Not all rows give a size; the values are once, few, many and, for expanded clones, a class.

TRBJ1-2	TRBV27	NA	TRBD1	CASSPSRGPLSYGYTF	TGTGCCAGCAGTCCCTCCAGGGGGCCCCTAAGCTATGGCTACACCTTC
TRBJ1-1	TRBV4-2	few	NA	CASSQQSSGETEAFF	TGTGCCAGCAGCCAGCAGTCTTCGGGGGAAACTGAAGCTTTCTTT
TRBJ1-2	TRBV27	once	NA	CASSFGQGGWYGYTF	TGTGCCAGCAGTTTCGGGCAGGGAGGATGGTATGGCTACACCTTC
TRBJ1-4	TRBV9	few	NA	CASTRSWGRDEKLFF	TGTGCCAGCACCAGGTCCTGGGGCCGGGATGAAAAACTGTTTTTT
TRBJ1-5	TRBV28	NA	NA	CASSLDGSSNQPQHF	TGTGCCAGCAGTTTAGATGGGTCTAGCAATCAGCCCCAGCATTTT
TRBJ1-1	TRBV2	NA	NA	CASRGVGNTEAFF	TGTGCCAGCAGGGGGGTAGGGAACACTGAAGCTTTCTTT
TRBJ2-7	TRBV5-1	NA	TRBD1	CASSLDGTVYEQYF	TGCGCCAGCAGCTTGGATGGGACAGTCTACGAGCAGTACTTC
TRBJ2-3	TRBV5-3	few	NA	CARSLVASTDTQYF	TGTGCCAGAAGCTTGGTCGCCAGCACAGATACGCAGTATTTT
TRBJ2-5	TRBV18	once	NA	CASLPGEYF	TGTGCCAGCCTACCAGGCGAGTACTTC
TRBJ2-2	TRBV5-1	NA	TRBD1	CASSAPPGTGSGELFF	TGCGCCAGCAGCGCTCCTCCCGGGACAGGGTCTGGGGAGCTGTTTTTT
TRBJ2-3	TRBV9	NA	NA	CASSDRAGTDTQYF	TGTGCCAGCAGCGACAGGGCGGGCACAGATACGCAGTATTTT
TRBJ1-4	TRBV13	NA	NA	CASSLRRGGEKLFF	TGTGCCAGCAGCCTCAGGAGGGGTGGTGAAAAACTGTTTTTT
TRBJ2-7	TRBV6-5	NA	NA	CASSWDLPLYEQYF	TGTGCCAGCAGTTGGGACCTACCCTTATACGAGCAGTACTTC
TRBJ1-4	TRBV2	once	NA	CASSSQSLQGEKLFF	TGTGCCAGCAGCTCCCAGTCCCTGCAGGGTGAAAAACTGTTTTTT
TRBJ1-2	TRBV18	NA	NA	CASSETGNYGYTF	TGTGCCAGCTCAGAAACAGGAAACTATGGCTACACCTTC
TRBJ2-7	TRBV6-5	NA	NA	CASTNGDSYEQYF	TGTGCCAGCACCAACGGAGATAGTTACGAGCAGTACTTC
TRBJ1-1	TRBV21-1	once	NA	CASSKQMNTEAFF	TGTGCCAGCAGCAAACAGATGAACACTGAAGCTTTCTTT
TRBJ2-2	TRBV7-3	NA	TRBD1	CASSLNRDRANTGELFF	TGTGCCAGCAGCTTGAACCGGGACAGAGCGAACACCGGGGAGCTGTTTTTT
TRBJ2-5	TRBV11-2	NA	TRBD1	CASSLNRGQSETQYF	TGTGCCAGCAGCCTCAATAGGGGGCAGTCAGAGACCCAGTACTTC
TRBJ2-7	TRBV7-8	NA	NA	CASSLEQASYEQYF	TGTGCCAGCAGCTTAGAACAGGCGTCCTACGAGCAGTACTTC
TRBJ1-5	TRBV4-1	NA	NA	CASSQEASRQPQHF	TGCGCCAGCAGCCAAGAGGCCAGCCGCCAGCCCCAGCATTTT
TRBJ2-5	TRBV4-2	NA	NA	CASSQGVGRRVGETQYF	TGTGCCAGCAGCCAAGGGGTGGGCCGGCGCGTCGGAGAGACCCAGTACTTC